Sequencing of this T cell receptor beta chain was carried out in a study of CD8 T cells in ankylosing spondylitis. This CDR3 comprises 15 residues. Trimming shortened V by 1 base and J by 0 bases, and 10 bases separated the two germline ends. Germline V gene data show CDR1 as DFQATT and CDR2 as SNEGSKA (reference sequence). Note on this clonotype: Its antigen remains unknown.

Making use of molecular barcodes, quantitative 5'-RACE generated TCR beta libraries. One entry per CDR3 protein results from TCRdb running MiXCR on the 5' RACE reads. The sample has approximately 250,000 distinct CDR3 sequences, 30% to 35% seen once. General study results and limits: Prior literature has documented some motif variants in synovial fluid and blood from reactive arthritis. For ankylosing spondylitis blood, a TCR beta motif of eight or nine highly homologous variants appeared characteristic. Enrichment of disease-linked clones was reportedly significant in matched ankylosing spondylitis synovial fluid.

The specimen was blood, either unsorted or a sorted T cell fraction (not recorded which). The TCR originated in a male donor with ankylosing spondylitis or in good health (not recorded which). The chain couples TRBV20-1 to TRBJ2-1; D ambiguous. The CDR3 sequence is CSARVQTSSYNEQFF. CDR3 nucleotides: TGCAGTGCTAGAGTCCAGACCAGCTCCTACAATGAGCAGTTCTTC.